This TCR beta chain comes out of a study of control samples from healthy donors and cancer patients. In germline, CDR1 is SGHNT, CDR2 YYREEE (reference sequence). Trimming removed 0 bases at V and 5 bases at J, with 15 bases between. This CDR3 spans 16 amino acids. Assay: immunoSEQ multiplex PCR; the TCRdb copy retains only in-frame clones and omits some. The sample lists 150,000 to 200,000 clones, 90% occurring once. V and J are TRBV5-4 and TRBJ2-1; tentative D call: TRBD2 (6 bases). This receptor was taken from a woman between 45 and 60 years old in good health. The sequencing input was blood. Written as DNA, the CDR3 is TGTGCCAGCAGCTTGGCCCTAGCGAGGGGAAACAATGAGCAGTTCTTC. This translates into CASSLALARGNNEQFF.